The present TCR beta chain was sequenced within a study of immune evolution from preneoplasia to lung adenocarcinoma (dated by TCRdb to about 2021). With regard to the full study: The study combined immune gene expression, TCR sequencing and multiplex immunofluorescence to profile immune contexture across lung adenocarcinoma precursors and invasive adenocarcinoma. Resected precursor lesions (AAH, AIS, MIA) and invasive adenocarcinomas were each compared against paired morphologically normal lung tissue. Sample size was based on specimen availability rather than a prior power calculation. The immune data were integrated with whole exome sequencing and methylation data from the same cohort of nodules. The overall cohort was made up of 53 patients with pulmonary nodules who had surgical resection. A total of some 51 patients contributed TCR sequencing data. The study reported that about a hundred samples were used for TCR sequencing. POLYSOLVER was used to infer class I HLA alleles from exome data, and LOHHLA was used to detect allele-specific HLA loss. Broad study findings and their caveats: The findings were based on association rather than direct causation, and larger cohorts with long-term follow-up and longitudinal biopsies were deemed needed. Because all patients were from Japan and China, applicability to Western populations was uncertain. The highest top T cell clone frequencies were observed in normal lung, and a progressive decrease in top T cell clone frequencies appeared to occur from AAH through AIS, MIA and invasive adenocarcinoma. Clonality was highest in normal lung, while later-stage lesions appeared to show lower clonality but higher T cell density and diversity.

The immunoSEQ hsTCRbeta Kit was used to sequence TCR beta CDR3 regions from DNA. The authors' pipeline ran thus. The ImmunoSEQ Analyzer was used to analyse the TCR sequencing data. T cell clonality was defined as 1 minus Pielou's evenness, as computed on productive rearrangements. To measure T cell diversity, the inverse Simpson index was applied to productive templates. T cell density was defined as TCR beta template counts normalized to usable DNA, with usable DNA estimated by amplifying and sequencing housekeeping genes. Two-sided Kruskal-Wallis tests were used to compare TCR metrics between histologic stages. TCRdb re-hosts the immuneACCESS table, in-frame sequences only. Its copies lack some clones; in the studies checked, an unresolved V gene accounts for under half of them, and the cause for the rest is not known. V and J calls and clone size are given by that table; D and trimming were obtained from the DNA. In this sample the table shows about 5,700 clones, around 80% of which occur a single time. Roughly 13% of the sample is in the top ten clones.

This clone was seen a few times. The target of this receptor is not known. Per-base qualities were not stored, and no clone one base away is much larger. Patients underwent resection in Japan or China between about 2014 and 2018. The histologic diagnosis of each case was independently confirmed on H&E slides by two lung cancer pathologists. DNA was isolated from FFPE tissue using the AllPrep DNA/RNA FFPE Kit. Sequencing was carried out using FFPE adjacent normal lung tissue. The sequence was collected from a person aged 65 to 79 with lung adenocarcinoma.

In nucleotides, the sequence is TGCGCCAGCAGCCAAGCCGGACAGCTATCCTACGAGCAGTACTTC. This yields the protein CASSQAGQLSYEQYF. This sequence uses TRBV4-1 and TRBJ2-7, with a weak D call of TRBD1 (6 bases match). Trimming removed 1 base from V and 1 base from J, leaving 11 bases between the germline ends. Taken from the germline V gene, the CDR1 and CDR2 loops are MGHRA and YSYEKL. The CDR3 has 15 amino acids, counting the end cysteine and phenylalanine. Only CDR3 DNA remains: 45 bases, in frame from the first base.